The 11 T cell receptor beta chains below come from one sample, sequenced in a study of blood T cell repertoires in COVID-19. Only in-frame clones appear in the TCRdb table, and some are missing; sequencing was by immunoSEQ multiplex PCR. The data hold 130,000 to 150,000 clones, with 80% to 90% observed a single time. The sequenced material came from peripheral blood. The receptors were gathered from a woman in her sixties with COVID-19, enrolled during active disease.

The genes are TRBV5-1 and TRBJ1-1; maybe TRBD1 (5 bases). V dropped 6 bases and J dropped 0 bases, with 15 bases sitting between them. There are 15 residues in the CDR3. In germline, CDR1 is SGHRS, CDR2 YFSETQ. The CDR3 nucleotides read TGCGCCAGCACCCCTGGGGCAGGAGTGAACACTGAAGCTTTCTTT. Translating it yields CASTPGAGVNTEAFF.

The chain carries TRBV10-2 and TRBJ2-6, with D possibly being TRBD2 (6 bases). The germline V and J ends were trimmed by 7 bases and 1 base, with 11 bases remaining between them. The length of the CDR3 is 15 residues. Germline V CDR1 and CDR2: WSHSY, SAAADI. The CDR3 sequence is CASKVGRSGANVLTF. CDR3 nucleotide sequence: TGCGCCAGCAAGGTCGGGAGATCTGGGGCCAACGTCCTGACTTTC.

This clone has only a few counts. The V and J genes are TRBV3-1 (or the pseudogene TRBV3-2) and TRBJ2-5; 7 positions agree with TRBD2. CDR1 and CDR2 (germline): LGHDT, YNNKEL (reference sequence). Germline trimming cut 1 base from V and 5 bases from J; bases unmatched to any gene: 1. The length of the CDR3 is 13 residues. Here the CDR3 DNA reads TGTGCCAGCAGCCAAGCAGCGGGGGAGACCCAGTACTTC. It is translated as CASSQAAGETQYF.

J is TRBJ1-1 and V is TRBV19; D ambiguous. Germline lookup yields CDR1 LNHDA and CDR2 SQIVND (reference sequence). This CDR3 has 13 residues. V was pared by 9 bases and J by 0 bases, with 11 bases between. CDR3 amino acids: CASGGRVNTEAFF. The CDR3 DNA follows: TGTGCCAGCGGCGGGCGTGTGAACACTGAAGCTTTCTTT.

The CDR3 DNA sequence: TGTGCCAGCAGCCGTAGACACGAAGAGACCCAGTACTTC. Protein: CASSRRHEETQYF. The chain employs TRBV28 and TRBJ2-5; no clear D. Trimming stripped 6 bases from V and 3 bases from J, with 11 bases between. In germline, CDR1 is MDHEN, CDR2 SYDVKM. This CDR3 has 13 residues.

This sequence joins TRBV4-2 and TRBJ2-1, with D uncertain. The CDR3 has 14 residues. V lost 0 bases to trimming and J lost 6 bases, with 9 bases between them. The germline V gene encodes CDR1 LGHNA and CDR2 YNFKEQ. CDR3 nucleotide sequence: TGTGCCAGCAGCCAAGACCGCGTTTTCAATGAGCAGTTCTTC. It encodes CASSQDRVFNEQFF.

The V and J genes are TRBV19 and TRBJ2-7; the match to TRBD2 covers 10 bases. The CDR3 sequence is 16 residues long. Germline loops: CDR1 LNHDA, CDR2 SQIVND (reference sequence). V lost 4 bases, J lost 4 bases, and 10 bases stayed unmatched. CDR3 in amino acids: CASSTQTSGSSYEQYF. The CDR3 DNA reads TGTGCCAGTAGTACTCAGACTAGCGGGTCTTCATACGAGCAGTACTTC.

The chain recombines TRBV10-2 with TRBJ2-1; TRBD1 matches 7 bases. The CDR3 loop spans 16 amino acids. CDR1 is WSHSY and CDR2 is SAAADI in the germline V gene. V shed 6 bases and J 4 bases; nucleotides not matched to a gene: 12. CDR3 nucleotide sequence: TGCGCCAGCAGCCCCAACAAAGGGGGCGATTACAATGAGCAGTTCTTC. Translated, it gives CASSPNKGGDYNEQFF.

Points on this clone: This is likely a read error, given that the CDR3 carries no conserved phenylalanine or tryptophan at its end. The DNA is left out, because the CDR3 cannot be placed on it with certainty; the CDR3 is given as TCRdb lists it. This chain joins TRBV28 and TRBJ2-7; the DNA was not used to check the table's D call, TRBD2. Germline V gene sequence: CDR1 MDHEN, CDR2 SYDVKM. The CDR3 totals 11 residues, both ends included. CDR3 region: CASSDPSGVVL.

This clone was picked up a small number of times. The rearrangement joins TRBV27 to TRBJ1-1; unclear D gene. Germline CDR1 and CDR2: MNHEY and SMNVEV (reference sequence). Trimming shortened V by 0 bases and J by 0 bases, and 5 bases separated the two germline ends. This CDR3 has 14 residues. CDR3 amino acids: CASSLSFMNTEAFF. DNA of the CDR3: TGTGCCAGCAGTTTATCATTTATGAACACTGAAGCTTTCTTT.

The chain couples TRBV4-2 to TRBJ2-3; 8 nucleotides line up with TRBD2. The germline gives CDR1 LGHNA, CDR2 YNFKEQ. The CDR3 spans 16 residues. Trimming took 0 bases from V and 4 from J; bases not matched to a gene: 6. DNA for the CDR3: TGTGCCAGCAGCCAAGATTGGCTAGCGGGTTCAGATACGCAGTATTTT. It yields the protein CASSQDWLAGSDTQYF.